This TCR beta chain emerged from a study of PD-1 blockade in classical Hodgkin lymphoma. Findings of the study overall: TCR diversity at baseline was reported to be reduced in newly diagnosed patients relative to healthy donors. Sources of repertoire differences remain undefined, possibly disease activity or prior therapy.

The table came from immunoSEQ multiplex PCR; TCRdb's copy has only in-frame clones and leaves some out. The data show under 95,000 clones, around 90% seen once. Turning to this clone: Its matching antigen is unknown.

J lost 6 bases, V lost 6 bases, and 3 bases had no gene match. CDR1 and CDR2 from the germline V gene are MNHNS and SASEGT. This CDR3 spans 13 amino acids. All the patients suffered relapse after autologous stem cell transplantation, and brentuximab vedotin exposure differed. The chain is built from TRBV6-1 and TRBJ2-2, with 8 bases that match TRBD1. The receptor's source is a human donor with classical Hodgkin lymphoma. Sequences were derived from peripheral blood mononuclear cells (PBMCs), sampled before the second cycle of nivolumab. The CDR3 DNA sequence: TGTGCCAGCAGGGAGACAGGGGCCGGGGAGCTGTTTTTT. It specifies CASRETGAGELFF.